These 18 T cell receptor beta chains were sequenced from one sample in a study of blood T cell repertoires in COVID-19 (dated by TCRdb to between 2020 and 2021). The library relied on the immunoSEQ multiplex PCR assay. As stored in TCRdb, this immuneACCESS dataset retains in-frame rearrangements with V and J assigned. A fraction of the clones does not appear; measured against another copy, unresolved V genes explain less than half of the discrepancy, and the remainder lacks a known reason. For this sample there are approximately 160,000 clones; 84% appear just once. The biggest ten clones account for more than 7.5% of the sample. What was sequenced was peripheral blood. The receptors were gathered from a man between 40 and 49 years old who had recovered from COVID-19.

This chain links TRBV29-1 with TRBJ1-2; no reliable D call. Germline V gives CDR1 SQVTM, CDR2 ANQGSEA. This CDR3 has 14 residues. V was trimmed by 1 base and J by 4 bases, leaving 13 bases between them. CDR3 sequence: CSVEVAETSYGYTF. The CDR3 DNA follows: TGCAGCGTTGAAGTAGCGGAGACGAGCTATGGCTACACCTTC.

This clone occurred a few times. This rearrangement joins TRBV19 to TRBJ1-2, with TRBD1 identical over 7 bases. The CDR3 is 17 residues long. Losses at the gene ends were 3 bases for V and 4 bases for J; bases not matched to a gene: 14. The germline V gene encodes CDR1 LNHDA and CDR2 SQIVND (reference sequence). The CDR3 coding sequence is TGTGCCAGTAGTATTCGAGACAGGGCCTCTCGCGGCTATGGCTACACCTTC. Protein: CASSIRDRASRGYGYTF.

V is TRBV2 and J is TRBJ2-1; 8 bases match TRBD2. V lost 8 bases, J lost 6 bases, and 15 bases stayed unmatched. Germline CDR1 reads SNHLY; CDR2 reads FYNNEI. This CDR3 spans 16 amino acids. This CDR3 is CASWRIAGPSGNEQFF. The CDR3 DNA reads TGTGCCAGCTGGAGGATAGCGGGGCCCAGCGGCAATGAGCAGTTCTTC.

CDR3 in amino acids: CASSRQGAGNTEAFF. CDR3 nucleotides: TGTGCCAGCAGTCGGCAGGGGGCAGGGAACACTGAAGCTTTCTTT. V and J are TRBV6-5 and TRBJ1-1; 8 bases agree with TRBD1. From germline, CDR1 is MNHEY and CDR2 SVGAGI. The CDR3 is 15 amino acids. V was clipped by 5 bases and J by 1 base; unmatched bases: 6.

The chain has TRBV13 and TRBJ2-1; TRBD2 agrees at 10 bases. The V and J ends lost 4 bases and 7 bases, in that order; junction bases with no gene match: 10. Per germline, CDR1 PRHDT and CDR2 FYEKMQ (reference sequence). The CDR3 extends over 16 amino acids. The CDR3 coding sequence is TGTGCCAGCAGCTCCTCCCTAGCGGGAGTAGTGAATGAGCAGTTCTTC. It encodes CASSSSLAGVVNEQFF.

The table lists this clone with a count of one. The chain couples TRBV3-1 (or the pseudogene TRBV3-2) to TRBJ1-5, with D perhaps matching TRBD1 (5 bases). Germline V gene data show CDR1 as LGHDT and CDR2 as YNNKEL (reference sequence). The length of the CDR3 is 12 residues. V was clipped by 2 bases and J by 15 bases, with 14 bases between them. The CDR3 here is CASSQSNAGMHF. CDR3 sequence (DNA): TGTGCCAGCAGCCAAAGTAATGCAGGGATGCATTTT.

This clone was seen a few times. V gene TRBV29-1 combines with J gene TRBJ2-3; possibly TRBD1 for D (5 bases). Germline assignment: CDR1 SQVTM and CDR2 ANQGSEA. The CDR3 consists of 14 residues. The V end was cut by 5 bases, the J end by 3 bases, with 15 bases between. The CDR3 sequence is CSVNGDSQTDTQYF. The CDR3, as DNA: TGCAGCGTTAATGGCGACAGCCAAACAGATACGCAGTATTTT.

The rearrangement uses TRBV5-6 and TRBJ2-6; 8 nucleotides agree with TRBD1. Per germline, CDR1 SGHDT and CDR2 YYEEEE. The length of the CDR3 is 17 residues. The trim removed 4 bases at V and 9 bases at J, leaving 15 bases unmatched. CDR3 residues: CASSKLNGQGERNVLTF. In nucleotides, the CDR3 is TGTGCCAGCAGCAAGCTAAACGGACAGGGCGAACGCAACGTCCTGACTTTC.

V gene TRBV25-1 combines with J gene TRBJ1-2, with TRBD1 matching 12 bases. CDR3 length equals 18 residues. J lost 5 bases, V lost 2 bases, and 12 bases had no gene match. In germline, CDR1 is MGHDK, CDR2 SYGVNS. CDR3 bases: TGTGCCAGCAGTGAACCCGGGACAGGGGGCTCCCTTGGGTATGGCTACACCTTC. Amino acid sequence: CASSEPGTGGSLGYGYTF.

The V and J genes are TRBV18 and TRBJ2-5; D possibly corresponds to TRBD1 (6 bases). Germline-derived CDR1 and CDR2 are KGHSH and LQKENI. The CDR3 covers 14 residues. Trimming took off 3 bases at V and 3 bases at J, with 11 bases between the two ends. The CDR3 loop is CASSPRDKKETQYF. The CDR3 DNA reads TGTGCCAGCTCACCCCGGGACAAAAAAGAGACCCAGTACTTC.

This clone showed up many times. The chain is built from TRBV2 and TRBJ2-7; 9 nucleotides align to TRBD1. The CDR3 totals 15 residues. V was clipped by 5 bases and J by 5 bases; unmatched bases: 10. Germline CDR1 and CDR2: SNHLY and FYNNEI. The CDR3 loop reads CASSPDRGRENEQYF. CDR3 sequence (DNA): TGTGCCAGCAGTCCGGACAGGGGAAGGGAGAACGAGCAGTACTTC.

The V and J genes are TRBV4-3 and TRBJ2-7, with D unresolved. V lost 1 base, J lost 3 bases, and 10 bases lay in between. Germline lookup yields CDR1 LGHNA and CDR2 YSLEER. This CDR3 contains 14 residues. CDR3 loop: CASSQVSTDYEQYF. The CDR3 DNA reads as TGCGCCAGCAGCCAAGTCTCCACAGACTACGAGCAGTACTTC.

The chain has TRBV5-6 and TRBJ2-7, with 9 bases aligning to TRBD1. Unmatched junction bases numbered 2, after V lost 0 bases and J lost 1 base. The CDR3 consists of 15 residues. The germline V gene has CDR1 SGHDT and CDR2 YYEEEE. DNA for the CDR3: TGTGCCAGCAGCTTGGAAGGGACAGGGTCCTACGAGCAGTACTTC. The encoded protein is CASSLEGTGSYEQYF. The entire variable domain, with the rest obtained from reference TRBV5-6 and TRBJ2-7, is as follows: DAGVTQSPTHLIKTRGQQVTLRCSPKSGHDTVSWYQQALGQGPQFIFQYYEEEERQRGNFPDRFSGHQFPNYSSELNVNALLLGDSALYLCASSLEGTGSYEQYFGPGTRLTVT.

The chain has TRBV11-3 and TRBJ2-2, with unresolved D. Germline CDR1 SGHNT, CDR2 YENEEA. V gave up 5 bases and J gave up 8 bases, with 12 bases separating them. This CDR3 is 13 amino acids long. CDR3 protein: CASSPRPTGELFF. The CDR3 DNA reads as TGTGCCAGCAGCCCCCGTCCTACGGGGGAGCTGTTTTTT.

The CDR3 reads CASSGTSGKDYEQYF. CDR3 coding DNA: TGTGCCAGCAGTGGGACTAGCGGGAAGGACTACGAGCAGTACTTC. This chain joins TRBV6-6 and TRBJ2-7; TRBD2 matches 13 bases. V lost 5 bases, J lost 3 bases, and 4 bases stayed unmatched. From germline, CDR1 is MNHNY and CDR2 SVGAGI (reference sequence). The CDR3 sequence is 15 residues long.

This chain joins TRBV29-1 and TRBJ2-5; D not certain. Germline V gene data show CDR1 as SQVTM and CDR2 as ANQGSEA. There are 13 residues in the CDR3. Trimming took off 0 bases at V and 5 bases at J, with 10 bases between the two ends. CDR3 sequence: CSVEEASKETQYF. The CDR3 nucleotides read TGCAGCGTTGAAGAGGCTAGTAAGGAGACCCAGTACTTC. Filled out from reference TRBV29-1 and TRBJ2-5, the complete variable domain reads SAVISQKPSRDICQRGTSLTIQCQVDSQVTMMFWYRQQPGQSLTLIATANQGSEATYESGFVIDKFPISRPNLTFSTLTVSNMSPEDSSIYLCSVEEASKETQYFGPGTRLLVL.

V usage is TRBV4-3 and J usage is TRBJ2-5, with TRBD2 as a possible D gene (6 bases). Germline V gives CDR1 LGHNA, CDR2 YSLEER. Trimming pared 0 bases from V and 4 bases from J, leaving 18 bases between. The length of the CDR3 is 17 residues. CDR3 sequence: CASSQDLLPGVRETQYF. The CDR3 bases are TGCGCCAGCAGCCAAGACCTTCTCCCGGGAGTTCGAGAGACCCAGTACTTC.

The CDR3 sequence is CASSSVGPGDLHF. The CDR3 DNA sequence: TGCGCCAGCAGCTCAGTGGGGCCCGGTGACCTCCACTTT. The genes are TRBV5-1 and TRBJ1-6; maybe TRBD1 (5 bases). CDR3 size: 13 residues. Trimming cost V 3 bases and J 15 bases, with 16 bases left between them. Germline V gene data show CDR1 as SGHRS and CDR2 as YFSETQ.